This TCR beta chain was obtained from a study of blood T cell repertoires in COVID-19. The V segment lost 3 bases and the J segment 4 bases; nucleotides outside the gene matches: 5. The germline V gene has CDR1 MNHNS and CDR2 SASEGT. The CDR3 covers 14 residues. The protocol was immunoSEQ multiplex PCR, while the TCRdb copy is restricted to in-frame clones and leaves out a portion. In the table there are 95,000 to 110,000 clones, 80% to 85% of which are singletons. This receptor was identified in a man between 65 and 85 years old with acute or convalescent COVID-19. Input material: peripheral blood. The chain links TRBV6-1 to TRBJ2-5; 7 bases map to TRBD1. CDR3 sequence reads: CASSDSGTAETQYF. The CDR3 DNA is TGTGCCAGCAGTGATTCCGGGACAGCAGAGACCCAGTACTTC.